A selection of T cell receptor beta chains follows, all from one sample in a study of CD8 T cells in ankylosing spondylitis. MiXCR was run by TCRdb on the 5' RACE reads, yielding one entry per CDR3 protein. The data contain some 450,000 distinct CDR3 sequences, approximately 17% of them singletons. The sample was blood, either unsorted or a sorted T cell fraction (not recorded which). All receptors come from a male donor with ankylosing spondylitis. Each CDR3 is given with its conserved first and last residue. A D gene is named only where the DNA matches it firmly. Part of the rows lack a size; the others show once, few, many or a class for expanded clones.

TGCGCCAGCAGCACCGCCCGGGTAGGCGATACGCAGTATTTT	CASSTARVGDTQYF	few	TRBJ2-3	NA	TRBV5-1
TGTGCCAGCAGCTCTCTACCCCCCGGGACTAACTTATACGAGCAGTACTTC	CASSSLPPGTNLYEQYF	few	TRBJ2-7	TRBD2	TRBV28
TGCGCCAGCGGGCGGCAGGGGAGTTGGGAGACCCAGTACTTC	CASGRQGSWETQYF	NA	TRBJ2-5	NA	TRBV10-2
TGTGCCAGCAGTGAAGGAAGCAGGGGGACTCAGCCCCAGCATTTT	CASSEGSRGTQPQHF	many	TRBJ1-5	TRBD1	TRBV6-1
TGTGCCAGCAGCCAAGATCGAAGGGAGGGGTCGAGGGCTTTCTTT	CASSQDRREGSRAFF	NA	TRBJ1-1	NA	TRBV4-2
TGTGCCAGCAGCAAAGCCGGGACAGGGCAAGAGACCCAGTACTTC	CASSKAGTGQETQYF	few	TRBJ2-5	TRBD1	TRBV7-3
TGTGCCAGCAGGGGCGAAGGACTAGCGGGGAATGAGCAGTTCTTC	CASRGEGLAGNEQFF	NA	TRBJ2-1	TRBD2	TRBV2
TGTGCCAGCAGCTTAGACGGGACAGGGTTTTGGGAGCAGTACTTC	CASSLDGTGFWEQYF	NA	TRBJ2-7	TRBD1	TRBV7-2
TGTGCCAGCAGTGGGGGTCGCTGGGCTAGCGGGCCTCGCTCCTACGAGCAGTACTTC	CASSGGRWASGPRSYEQYF	few	TRBJ2-7	TRBD2	TRBV2
TGCAGTGCCGATATACCCGACAGGGCGGAGCAGTTCTTC	CSADIPDRAEQFF	few	TRBJ2-1	TRBD1	TRBV20-1
TGCGCCAGCAGCCTACCACAGGGGAACACTGAAGCTTTCTTT	CASSLPQGNTEAFF	NA	TRBJ1-1	NA	TRBV4-1
TGCAGTGCTGGGGTGGGGGGTATCCAAGAGACCCAGTACTTC	CSAGVGGIQETQYF	few	TRBJ2-5	NA	TRBV20-1
TGTGCCAGCAGCTTAAACCCCTGGACTAGCGGTAAAGAGACCCAGTACTTC	CASSLNPWTSGKETQYF	NA	TRBJ2-5	TRBD2	TRBV7-2
TGTGCCAGCAGCTTTAAGGGGGAGTACCAAGAGACCCAGTACTTC	CASSFKGEYQETQYF	few	TRBJ2-5	NA	TRBV11-2
TGCAGTGCTAGGTCAGGTCTGACAGATACGCAGTATTTT	CSARSGLTDTQYF	NA	TRBJ2-3	NA	TRBV20-1
TGTGCCAGCAGTGAATTGTGGGTAGGTCAGCCCCAGCATTTT	CASSELWVGQPQHF	few	TRBJ1-5	NA	TRBV6-1
TGCGCCAGCACGAATAGCGGGGGCACAGATACGCAGTATTTT	CASTNSGGTDTQYF	NA	TRBJ2-3	TRBD2	TRBV10-2
TGTGCCAGCAGACGTTCCCCCGGGACTAGCGGCTCCTACAATGAGCAGTTCTTC	CASRRSPGTSGSYNEQFF	few	TRBJ2-1	TRBD2	TRBV6-1
TGCAGTGCCCTAGGTTCCTCTGGAAACACCATATATTTT	CSALGSSGNTIYF	few	TRBJ1-3	NA	TRBV20-1
TGTGCCAGCAGCTTGGGAACAGGGTACCAAGAGACCCAGTACTTC	CASSLGTGYQETQYF	NA	TRBJ2-5	NA	TRBV5-8
TGCGCCAGCAAGCGGGGGAAGAACACTGAAGCTTTCTTT	CASKRGKNTEAFF	many	TRBJ1-1	NA	TRBV5-1
TGTGCCAGCAGCCGACAGGCCGCCCCTAACTATGGCTACACCTTC	CASSRQAAPNYGYTF	NA	TRBJ1-2	NA	TRBV7-8
TGTGCCAGCAGTTACCGGCGGGACTCTGTATTTAGCTCCTACAATGAGCAGTTCTTC	CASSYRRDSVFSSYNEQFF	NA	TRBJ2-1	NA	TRBV6-5
TGCGCCAGCAGCCTAGACACCAGGGGGGCAGAGACCCAGTACTTC	CASSLDTRGAETQYF	few	TRBJ2-5	NA	TRBV5-1
TGTGCCAGCAGTGAATATAAGGGGTTAGGGGACGAGCAGTACTTC	CASSEYKGLGDEQYF	NA	TRBJ2-7	NA	TRBV25-1
TGCAGCGTTGCTACAGGGATCTACGAGCAGTACTTC	CSVATGIYEQYF	many	TRBJ2-7	NA	TRBV29-1
TGCGCCAGCAGACAGGGCGGGTTCACTGAAGCTTTCTTT	CASRQGGFTEAFF	NA	TRBJ1-1	NA	TRBV10-2
TGCAGTGCTGCCACTCCCGGGACAGGGAGGTACGAGCAGTACTTC	CSAATPGTGRYEQYF	many	TRBJ2-7	TRBD1	TRBV20-1
TGTGCCAGCAGCTTGGTCGGTCGGGGGAAGTACCAAGAGACCCAGTACTTC	CASSLVGRGKYQETQYF	NA	TRBJ2-5	NA	TRBV5-4
TGCGCCACCTCGCCCACAGGGATAGAGACCCAGTACTTC	CATSPTGIETQYF	NA	TRBJ2-5	NA	TRBV4-3
TGTGCCAGTAGGGACAGGGGCCTTTACAATGAGCAGTTCTTC	CASRDRGLYNEQFF	NA	TRBJ2-1	TRBD1	TRBV19
TGTGCCAGCAGAGCGGGGACCCAAGCTTTCTTT	CASRAGTQAFF	few	TRBJ1-1	NA	TRBV2
TGTGCCAGCAGTCAATTCAGAAATTCCTACAATGAGCAGTTCTTC	CASSQFRNSYNEQFF	few	TRBJ2-1	NA	TRBV27
TGCGCCAGCAGCTTACTAGGAGGATGGGATCAGCCCCAGCATTTT	CASSLLGGWDQPQHF	many	TRBJ1-5	NA	TRBV5-1
TGTGCCAGCAGCCCCGACCGAAACACCATATATTTT	CASSPDRNTIYF	NA	TRBJ1-3	NA	TRBV7-2
TGTGCCAGTTCCGTTAGCGGGAGAGACGAGACCCAGTACTTC	CASSVSGRDETQYF	few	TRBJ2-5	TRBD2	TRBV7-7
TGTGCCACCAGGGCAGATACGCAGTATTTT	CATRADTQYF	NA	TRBJ2-3	NA	TRBV24-1
TGCAGTGCTAGAGAACGAAGACAGGGGATTGGGGAGACCCAGTACTTC	CSARERRQGIGETQYF	many	TRBJ2-5	TRBD1	TRBV20-1
TGTGCCAGCAGCTTATACGGTGGGGAAGGGGCTGAAGCTTTCTTT	CASSLYGGEGAEAFF	few	TRBJ1-1	NA	TRBV7-3
TGTGCCAGCAGCCAACAGGGTTTAGGGTCCTATAATTCACCCCTCCACTTT	CASSQQGLGSYNSPLHF	once	TRBJ1-6	NA	TRBV4-2
TGTGCCAGCAAAACCGACAGGAGAAACTATGGCTACACCTTC	CASKTDRRNYGYTF	many	TRBJ1-2	NA	TRBV6-1
TGTGCCAGCAGCGAAGATGGGACTCTAGCGGGAACAGATACGCAGTATTTT	CASSEDGTLAGTDTQYF	NA	TRBJ2-3	TRBD2	TRBV11-3